This section outlines one TCR beta chain sequence together with its context. This clonotype occurred a few times. Its antigen is still unknown. No base quality information exists; no much larger clone differs at one position. Every donor in the study was a healthy Caucasian. The source of the sample is a study of identical twins (TCRdb year 2016). Concerning the study at large: To test whether fetal clonotypes persist, this study deep-sequenced TCR alpha and beta repertoires from monozygotic twins, from unrelated adults of various ages, and from cord blood. Replicate twin experiments were performed at different times using different library preparation protocols to rule out contamination.

Library preparation used 5' RACE. The listed sequencing device is Illumina HiSeq 2000. Template switching added a universal primer binding site, and the final cDNA carried a unique molecular identifier that allowed TCR cDNA molecules to be counted accurately. First-strand cDNA for TCR alpha and beta chains was synthesized from specific primers in the conserved constant-segment region. Each cDNA library was double barcoded, with a SMART-Mk sample barcode plus Illumina barcodes, to control for contamination. TruSeq adapter sequences and Illumina sample barcodes were added in two successive PCR steps. The Illumina HiSeq platform was used with custom primers to sequence TCR alpha and beta cDNA libraries. Under the source paper's analysis protocol: Raw reads were processed with MiGEC to extract unique molecular identifiers, and MiXCR was used to determine CDR3 positions. Recombination models were inferred per individual with the repgenHMM and IGoR tools using an EM algorithm. The tcR package in R was used for shared clonotype analysis, with sharing normalized by the product of cloneset sizes. To study raw recombination without the effects of thymic and clonal selection, out-of-frame nonproductive sequences were analyzed. The raw public data were reprocessed by TCRdb itself: fastp quality trimming at Q25, MiXCR clonotype calling, in-frame beta chains only. CDR3 protein duplicates are merged, each entry listing the most common genes and DNA. Here the V and J calls rest on TCRdb's processing, not on the authors' analysis. Within this sample are around 1.7 million distinct CDR3 sequences, with 25% to 35% of them counted one time only. 0.25% to 0.3% of the sample rests with the top ten.

The CDR3 covers 17 residues, taking in both the cysteine and the phenylalanine. Just CDR3 DNA is preserved here, 51 bases in frame from base 1. After removal of 2 bases from V and 3 bases from J, the junction retains 6 bases not matched to a gene. Via the germline V gene, CDR1 is MDHEN and CDR2 SYDVKM. General findings and caveats noted by the study authors: Zero-insertion analyses could be partly confounded by invariant T cells such as MAIT and iNKT, though diverse VJ usage argued against such confounding for most clonotypes. In monozygotic twins, out-of-frame TCR alpha sharing was systematically underestimated by recombination models, although the models agreed with sharing between unrelated individuals. A weaker excess of twin sharing was found in beta out-of-frame sequences because the signal-to-noise ratio was lowered by fewer shared sequences. Fewer insertions were carried by abundant cord blood beta clonotypes; a weaker similar trend was observed in young adult naive repertoires, while no such trend was observed in memory repertoires. Compared with coincidental sharing between unrelated individuals, out-of-frame TCR alpha sequences shared between twins had an excess of sequences with low generation probability. Because the same donors could not be followed over many years, conclusions were based on cross-sectional statistical analysis.

The TCR was taken from a newborn girl in good health. Sequencing was carried out using cord blood. The chain is made from TRBV28 and TRBJ2-4, and 11 bases in between align with TRBD1. The DNA sequence is as follows: TGTGCCAGCAGTTTAAGAACCGGGACAGGGGGCAAAAACATTCAGTACTTC. This is translated as CASSLRTGTGGKNIQYF. Supplemented by the reference TRBV28 and TRBJ2-4 proteins around the CDR3, the complete variable domain is DVKVTQSSRYLVKRTGEKVFLECVQDMDHENMFWYRQDPGLGLRLIYFSYDVKMKEKGDIPEGYSVSREKKERFSLILESASTNQTSMYLCASSLRTGTGGKNIQYFGAGTRLSVL.